Presented here are 5 T cell receptor beta chains from one specimen sequenced in a study of blood T cell repertoires in COVID-19. Data came from immunoSEQ multiplex PCR; TCRdb stores just in-frame clones and leaves some out. This table has 110,000 to 150,000 clones, 84% appearing once. The sample comprised peripheral blood. The receptor set was obtained from a human donor in a cohort sampled during active COVID-19.

The chain is built from TRBV18 and TRBJ1-1; a weak D match, TRBD1 (5 bases). V lost 2 bases, J lost 5 bases, and 9 bases lay in between. The CDR3 sequence is 13 residues long. Germline V lookup: CDR1 KGHSH, CDR2 LQKENI. CDR3 DNA sequence: TGTGCCAGCTCACCATGGGGGGATACTGAAGCTTTCTTT. Translation: CASSPWGDTEAFF.

Written as DNA, the CDR3 is TGTGCCAGCAGCCCCCGGGGAGGGGGTACTGGAAACACCATATATTTT. This codes for CASSPRGGGTGNTIYF. This rearrangement joins TRBV9 to TRBJ1-3, with D possibly TRBD1 on 6 matching bases. Germline CDR1 and CDR2: SGDLS and YYNGEE. The V and J ends lost 4 bases and 2 bases respectively, with 16 bases between them. The CDR3 extends over 16 amino acids.

The chain recombines TRBV6-2 or TRBV6-3 with TRBJ2-5; TRBD2 agrees at 9 bases. Germline loops: CDR1 MNHEY, CDR2 SVGEGT. The CDR3 has 17 amino acids. V was pared by 4 bases and J by 1 base, with 10 bases of the junction left unmatched. The CDR3 DNA sequence: TGTGCCAGCAGTTTGCAGCGGGGGGCCTCTTTCCAAGAGACCCAGTACTTC. It yields the protein CASSLQRGASFQETQYF.

This clone came up once. The genes are TRBV29-1 and TRBJ2-3; 7 bases align to TRBD1. The length of the CDR3 is 15 residues. V was clipped by 6 bases and J by 2 bases; unmatched bases: 11. Germline lookup yields CDR1 SQVTM and CDR2 ANQGSEA. CDR3: CSVPPMGQSTDTQYF. The CDR3, as DNA: TGCAGCGTGCCGCCCATGGGACAGTCCACAGATACGCAGTATTTT.

The V and J genes are TRBV18 and TRBJ2-1; D ambiguous. This CDR3 has 15 residues. Germline V lookup: CDR1 KGHSH, CDR2 LQKENI. V dropped 3 bases and J dropped 0 bases, with 9 bases sitting between them. The CDR3 DNA follows: TGTGCCAGCTCACCGGTACAGATCTCCTACAATGAGCAGTTCTTC. Its protein is CASSPVQISYNEQFF.